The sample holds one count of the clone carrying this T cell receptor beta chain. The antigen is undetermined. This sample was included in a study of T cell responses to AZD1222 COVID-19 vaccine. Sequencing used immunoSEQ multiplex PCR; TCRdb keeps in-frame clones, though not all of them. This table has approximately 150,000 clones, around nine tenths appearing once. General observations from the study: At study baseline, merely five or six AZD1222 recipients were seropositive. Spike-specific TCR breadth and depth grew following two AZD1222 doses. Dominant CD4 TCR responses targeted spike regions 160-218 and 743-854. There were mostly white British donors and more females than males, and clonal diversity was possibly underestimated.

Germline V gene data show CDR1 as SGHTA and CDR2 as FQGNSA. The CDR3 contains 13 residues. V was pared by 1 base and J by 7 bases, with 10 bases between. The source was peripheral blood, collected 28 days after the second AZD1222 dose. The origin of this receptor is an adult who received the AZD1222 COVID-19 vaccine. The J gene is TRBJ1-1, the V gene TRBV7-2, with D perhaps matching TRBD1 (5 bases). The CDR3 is CASSLDRRGEAFF. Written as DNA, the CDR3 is TGTGCCAGCAGCTTAGACAGGCGGGGTGAAGCTTTCTTT. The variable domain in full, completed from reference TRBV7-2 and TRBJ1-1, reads GAGVSQSPSNKVTEKGKDVELRCDPISGHTALYWYRQSLGQGLEFLIYFQGNSAPDKSGLPSDRFSAERTGGSVSTLTIQRTQQEDSAVYLCASSLDRRGEAFFGQGTRLTVV.